This T cell receptor (beta chain) was retrieved from a study of cytomegalovirus exposure and HLA in healthy donors. The study's findings and limits: Prediction of most subjects' HLA-A and HLA-B alleles by TCR beta sequences was reportedly accurate. Clonal expansion was found to be greater in HLA-associated TCR beta chains than in equally common others in a later analysis.

The donors, nominally healthy at sampling, likely had unrecorded immune exposures. As regards this clone: Its antigen remains unidentified.

13 Jbeta primers and 60 Vbeta primers were used for the PCR. The repertoire was sequenced with immunoSEQ multiplex PCR; TCRdb's copy has only in-frame clones and lacks some. The sample lists roughly 160,000 clones; around 86% were seen once. Looked up from germline, CDR1 is DFQATT and CDR2 is SNEGSKA (reference sequence). CDR3 length: 9 residues. Sequences were obtained from PBMCs. The chain combines TRBV20-1 with TRBJ1-1; no clear D. The TCR was taken from a male donor in good health and CMV-seronegative. The CDR3 coding sequence is TGCAGCGCGAGCACTGAAGCTTTCTTT. This sequence encodes CSASTEAFF.